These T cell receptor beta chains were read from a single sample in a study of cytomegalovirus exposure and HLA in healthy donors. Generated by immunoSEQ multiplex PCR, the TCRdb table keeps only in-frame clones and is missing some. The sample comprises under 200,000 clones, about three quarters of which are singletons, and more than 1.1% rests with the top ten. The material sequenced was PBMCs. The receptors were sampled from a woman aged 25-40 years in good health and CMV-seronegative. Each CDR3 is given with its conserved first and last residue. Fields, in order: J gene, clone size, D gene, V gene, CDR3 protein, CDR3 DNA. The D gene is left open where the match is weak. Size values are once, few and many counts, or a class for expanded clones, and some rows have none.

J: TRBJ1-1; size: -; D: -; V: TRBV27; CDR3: CASSFQGGGTEAFF; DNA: TGTGCCAGCAGTTTCCAGGGAGGTGGCACTGAAGCTTTCTTT
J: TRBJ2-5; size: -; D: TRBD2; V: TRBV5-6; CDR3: CASSSISGGVQETQYF; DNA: TGTGCCAGCAGCTCCATTAGCGGGGGGGTTCAAGAGACCCAGTACTTC
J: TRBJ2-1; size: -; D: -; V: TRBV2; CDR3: CASSTPYFGGGSSYNEQFF; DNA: TGTGCCAGCAGCACCCCCTACTTTGGAGGAGGATCCTCCTACAATGAGCAGTTCTTC
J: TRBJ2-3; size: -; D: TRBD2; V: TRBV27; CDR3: CASSLTGGAYLASTDTQYF; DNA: TGTGCCAGCAGTTTAACGGGGGGAGCTTATCTCGCTAGCACAGATACGCAGTATTTT
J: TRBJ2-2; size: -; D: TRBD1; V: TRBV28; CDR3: CASQTGGAGGELFF; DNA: TGTGCCAGCCAAACAGGGGGCGCCGGCGGGGAGCTGTTTTTT
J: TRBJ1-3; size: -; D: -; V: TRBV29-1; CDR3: CSVEAGSGNTIYF; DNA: TGCAGCGTTGAGGCAGGCTCTGGAAACACCATATATTTT
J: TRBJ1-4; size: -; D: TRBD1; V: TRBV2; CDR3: CASRGTGQGLEKLFF; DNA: TGTGCCAGCAGGGGCACCGGACAGGGACTTGAAAAACTGTTTTTT
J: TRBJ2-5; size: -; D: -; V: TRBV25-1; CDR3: CASSEWGEETQYF; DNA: TGTGCCAGCAGTGAATGGGGGGAGGAGACCCAGTACTTC
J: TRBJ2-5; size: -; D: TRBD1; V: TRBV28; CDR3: CASRVPGQGVGETQYF; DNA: TGTGCCAGCAGGGTGCCGGGACAGGGTGTGGGAGAGACCCAGTACTTC
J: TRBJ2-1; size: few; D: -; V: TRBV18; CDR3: CASSLSRGYNEQFF; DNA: TGTGCCAGCTCACTATCAAGAGGCTACAATGAGCAGTTCTTC
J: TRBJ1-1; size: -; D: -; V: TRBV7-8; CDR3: CASSSYGDPEAFF; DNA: TGTGCCAGCAGCTCATACGGAGACCCTGAAGCTTTCTTT
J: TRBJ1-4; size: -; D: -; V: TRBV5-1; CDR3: CASSPTGEPLFNEKLFF; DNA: TGCGCCAGCAGCCCGACGGGGGAGCCCTTATTTAATGAAAAACTGTTTTTT
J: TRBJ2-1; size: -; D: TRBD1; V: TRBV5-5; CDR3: CASSLVWDPGQYNEQFF; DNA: TGTGCCAGCAGCTTGGTATGGGACCCGGGACAGTACAATGAGCAGTTCTTC
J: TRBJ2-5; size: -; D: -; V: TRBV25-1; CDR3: CASGRQGRGRETQYF; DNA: TGTGCCAGCGGGCGACAGGGGCGGGGGCGGGAGACCCAGTACTTC
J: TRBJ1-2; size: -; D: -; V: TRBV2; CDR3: CASSGGGYGYTF; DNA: TGTGCCAGCAGTGGGGGGGGCTATGGCTACACCTTC
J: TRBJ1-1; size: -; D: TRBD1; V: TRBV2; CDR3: CASSEDSPGTGTARPEAFF; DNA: TGTGCCAGCAGTGAGGACAGTCCCGGGACAGGGACCGCCCGTCCTGAAGCTTTCTTT
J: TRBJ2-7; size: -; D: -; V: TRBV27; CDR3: CASSLSSGPTYEQYF; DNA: TGTGCCAGCAGTTTATCGTCAGGCCCTACCTACGAGCAGTACTTC
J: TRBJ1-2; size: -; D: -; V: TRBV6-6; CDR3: CASSLRVIYGYTF; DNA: TGTGCCAGCAGTCTCAGGGTGATATATGGCTACACCTTC
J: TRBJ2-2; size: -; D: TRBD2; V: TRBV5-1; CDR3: CASSHTSGGANTGELFF; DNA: TGCGCCAGCAGCCACACTAGCGGGGGAGCCAACACCGGGGAGCTGTTTTTT
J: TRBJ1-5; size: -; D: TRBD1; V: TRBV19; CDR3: CASSTDRGGNQPQHF; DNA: TGTGCCAGTAGTACGGACAGGGGAGGGAATCAGCCCCAGCATTTT
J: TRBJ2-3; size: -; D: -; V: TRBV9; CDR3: CASSSRGGVSGDTQYF; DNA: TGTGCCAGCAGCTCAAGAGGGGGGGTTTCAGGAGATACGCAGTATTTT
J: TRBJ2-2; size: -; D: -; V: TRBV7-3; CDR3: CASRRLQGTGELFF; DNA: TGTGCCAGCAGGCGACTCCAGGGGACCGGGGAGCTGTTTTTT
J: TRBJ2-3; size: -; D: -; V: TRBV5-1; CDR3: CASRLDSTDTQYF; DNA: TGCGCCAGCCGTCTAGACAGCACAGATACGCAGTATTTT
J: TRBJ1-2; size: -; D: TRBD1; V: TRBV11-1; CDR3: CASSQPGQIYYTF; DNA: TGTGCCAGCAGCCAACCGGGACAGATATACTACACCTTC
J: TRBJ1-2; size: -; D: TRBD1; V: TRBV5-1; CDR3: CASSWGTAYGYTF; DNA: TGCGCCAGCAGCTGGGGGACAGCTTATGGCTACACCTTC
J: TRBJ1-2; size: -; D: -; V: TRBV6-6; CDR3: CASSPFGERYTF; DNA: TGTGCCAGCAGCCCATTCGGGGAGCGCTACACCTTC
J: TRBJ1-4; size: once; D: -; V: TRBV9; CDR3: CASSVEQSTNEKLFF; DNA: TGTGCCAGCAGCGTAGAACAGTCAACTAATGAAAAACTGTTTTTT
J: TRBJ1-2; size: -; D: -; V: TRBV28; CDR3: CASSLASYGYTF; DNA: TGTGCCAGCAGTTTAGCCAGCTATGGCTACACCTTC
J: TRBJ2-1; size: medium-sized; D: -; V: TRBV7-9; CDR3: CASSFVGAIYNEQFF; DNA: TGTGCCAGCAGCTTTGTGGGGGCCATCTACAATGAGCAGTTCTTC
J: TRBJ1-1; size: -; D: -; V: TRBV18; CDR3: CASSPDRYMNTEAFF; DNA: TGTGCCAGCTCACCAGACAGATACATGAACACTGAAGCTTTCTTT
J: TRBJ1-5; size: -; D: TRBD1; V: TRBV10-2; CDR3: CASSDGRGDQPQHF; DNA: TGCGCCAGCAGTGATGGCAGGGGGGATCAGCCCCAGCATTTT
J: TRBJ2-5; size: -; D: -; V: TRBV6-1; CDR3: CASSGTRQSGSQYF; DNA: TGTGCCAGCAGTGGAACGAGACAGAGCGGGTCCCAGTACTTC
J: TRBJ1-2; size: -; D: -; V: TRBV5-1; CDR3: CASSPGENYGYTF; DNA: TGCGCCAGCAGCCCGGGAGAGAACTATGGCTACACCTTC
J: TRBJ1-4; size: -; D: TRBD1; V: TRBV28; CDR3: CASRMDRPYEKLFF; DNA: TGTGCCAGCAGAATGGACAGGCCGTACGAAAAACTGTTTTTT
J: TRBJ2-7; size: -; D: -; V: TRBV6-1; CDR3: CASSEGAYEQYF; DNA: TGTGCCAGCAGTGAGGGCGCCTACGAGCAGTACTTC
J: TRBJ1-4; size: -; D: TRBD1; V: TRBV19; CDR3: CASSKTGVGRWATNEKLFF; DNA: TGTGCCAGTAGTAAGACAGGGGTCGGTAGATGGGCAACTAATGAAAAACTGTTTTTT
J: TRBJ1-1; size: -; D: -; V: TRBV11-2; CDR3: CASSSRNTEAFF; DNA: TGTGCCAGCAGCTCTCGTAACACTGAAGCTTTCTTT